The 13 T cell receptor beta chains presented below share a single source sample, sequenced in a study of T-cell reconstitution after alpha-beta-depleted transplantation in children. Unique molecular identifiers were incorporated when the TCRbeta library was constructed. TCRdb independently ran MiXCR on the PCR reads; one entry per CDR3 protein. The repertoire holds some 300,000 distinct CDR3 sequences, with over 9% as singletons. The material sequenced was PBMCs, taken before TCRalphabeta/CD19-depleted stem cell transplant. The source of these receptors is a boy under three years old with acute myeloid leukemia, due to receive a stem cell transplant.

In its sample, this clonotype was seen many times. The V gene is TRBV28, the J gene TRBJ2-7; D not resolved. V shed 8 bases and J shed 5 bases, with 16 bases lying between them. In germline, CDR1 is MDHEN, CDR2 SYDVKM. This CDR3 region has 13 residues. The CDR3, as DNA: TGTGCCAGCGGGGATATAGGCCGCGACGAGCAGTACTTC. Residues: CASGDIGRDEQYF.

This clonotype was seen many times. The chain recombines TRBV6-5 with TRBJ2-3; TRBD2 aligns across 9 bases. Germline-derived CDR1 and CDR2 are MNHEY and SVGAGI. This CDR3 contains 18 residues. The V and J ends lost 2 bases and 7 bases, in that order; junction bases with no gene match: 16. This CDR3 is CASSYRPSGTPPGNTQYF. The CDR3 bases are TGTGCCAGCAGTTACCGTCCTAGCGGGACCCCCCCTGGCAATACGCAGTATTTT.

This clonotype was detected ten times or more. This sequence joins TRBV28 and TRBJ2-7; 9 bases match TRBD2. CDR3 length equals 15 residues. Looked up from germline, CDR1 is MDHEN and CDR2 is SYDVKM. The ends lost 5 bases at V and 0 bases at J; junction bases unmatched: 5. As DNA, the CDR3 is TGTGCCAGCAGTCCACGACTAGCGGTCTCCTACGAGCAGTACTTC. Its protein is CASSPRLAVSYEQYF.

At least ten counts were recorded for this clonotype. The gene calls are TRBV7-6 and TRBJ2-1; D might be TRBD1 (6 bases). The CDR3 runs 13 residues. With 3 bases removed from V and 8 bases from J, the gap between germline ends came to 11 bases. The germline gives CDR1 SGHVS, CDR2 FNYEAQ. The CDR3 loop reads CASSLGAGYEQFF. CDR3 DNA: TGTGCCAGCAGCTTGGGGGCTGGCTATGAGCAGTTCTTC.

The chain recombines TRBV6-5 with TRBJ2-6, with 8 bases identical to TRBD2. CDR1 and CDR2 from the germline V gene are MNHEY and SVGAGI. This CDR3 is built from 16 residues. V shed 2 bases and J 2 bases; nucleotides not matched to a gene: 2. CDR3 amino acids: CASSYRGGTGANVLTF. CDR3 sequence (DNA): TGTGCCAGCAGTTACCGGGGGGGCACTGGGGCCAACGTCCTGACTTTC.

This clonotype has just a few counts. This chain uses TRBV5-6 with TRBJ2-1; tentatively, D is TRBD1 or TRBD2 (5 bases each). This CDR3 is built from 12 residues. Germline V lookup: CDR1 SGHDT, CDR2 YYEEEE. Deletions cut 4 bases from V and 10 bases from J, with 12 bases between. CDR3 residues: CASSPGAREQFF. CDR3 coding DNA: TGTGCCAGCAGCCCCGGGGCGCGGGAGCAGTTCTTC.

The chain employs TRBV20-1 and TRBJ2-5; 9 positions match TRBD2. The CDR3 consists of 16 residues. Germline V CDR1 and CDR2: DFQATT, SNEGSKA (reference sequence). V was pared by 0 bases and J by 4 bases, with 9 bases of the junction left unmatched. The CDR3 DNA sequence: TGCAGTGCTAGAGATCTTGTTAGCGGGAGAAGAGAGACCCAGTACTTC. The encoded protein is CSARDLVSGRRETQYF.

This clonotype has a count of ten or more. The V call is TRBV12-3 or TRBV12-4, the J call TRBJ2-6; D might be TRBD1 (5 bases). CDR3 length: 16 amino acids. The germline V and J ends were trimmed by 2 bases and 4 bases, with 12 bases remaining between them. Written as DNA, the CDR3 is TGTGCCAGCAGTTTACCCAGGGTGTGGGGGGCCAACGTCCTGACTTTC. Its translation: CASSLPRVWGANVLTF.

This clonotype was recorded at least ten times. CDR3 protein: CASSAGFRDKNIQYF. In nucleotides, the CDR3 is TGTGCCAGCAGTGCGGGATTCAGGGACAAAAACATTCAGTACTTC. The chain links TRBV12-3 or TRBV12-4 to TRBJ2-4; D might be TRBD2 (6 bases). The CDR3 has 15 amino acids. The V gene lost 5 bases and the J gene lost 3 bases, with 14 bases spanning the gap.

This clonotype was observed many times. Written as DNA, the CDR3 is TGTGCCAGCAGTTTCCGCGACAGGGGAGTAGAAGAGACCCAGTACTTC. Translating gives CASSFRDRGVEETQYF. The chain joins TRBV12-3 or TRBV12-4 to TRBJ2-5, with 8 bases lining up with TRBD1. The CDR3 is 16 amino acids. V gave up 3 bases and J gave up 3 bases; unmatched junction bases: 9.

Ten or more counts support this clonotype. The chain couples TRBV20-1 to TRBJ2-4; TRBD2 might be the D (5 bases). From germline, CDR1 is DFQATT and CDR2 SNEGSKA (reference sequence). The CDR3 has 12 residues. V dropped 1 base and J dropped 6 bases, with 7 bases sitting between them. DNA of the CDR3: TGCAGTGCTAGAGGGCTAGCAAACATTCAGTACTTC. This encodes CSARGLANIQYF.

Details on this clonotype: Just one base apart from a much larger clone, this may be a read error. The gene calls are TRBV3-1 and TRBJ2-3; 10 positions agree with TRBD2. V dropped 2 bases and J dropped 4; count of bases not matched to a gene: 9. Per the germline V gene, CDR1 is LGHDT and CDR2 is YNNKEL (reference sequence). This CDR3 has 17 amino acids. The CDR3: CASSQRFLAGASDTQYF. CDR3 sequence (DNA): TGTGCCAGCAGCCAAAGGTTCCTAGCGGGAGCGTCAGATACGCAGTATTTT.

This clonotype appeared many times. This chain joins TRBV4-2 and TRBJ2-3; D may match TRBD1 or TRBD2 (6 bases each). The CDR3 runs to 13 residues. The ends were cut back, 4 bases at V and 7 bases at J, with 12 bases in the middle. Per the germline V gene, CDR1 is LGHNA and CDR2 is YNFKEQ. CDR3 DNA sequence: TGTGCCAGCAGCCCGGAGGGGGGACATACGCAGTATTTT. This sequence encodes CASSPEGGHTQYF.